This paragraph covers one T cell receptor beta chain sequence. The CDR3 loop spans 16 amino acids. Together with a sample-barcoded 5' primer, a J-beta primer mix was included in a second PCR lasting about 6 to 11 cycles. TCRdb called the 5' RACE reads again in MiXCR, with one record for every CDR3 protein. In the table there are 630,000 or so distinct CDR3 sequences, about 30% of which are singletons. This entry is derived from a study of blood T cells in healthy people across ages. The source material was blood. The chain couples TRBV21-1 to TRBJ2-5; TRBD2 is taken as the D call from the table, unchecked against the DNA. TRBV21-1 is a known pseudogene. The clonotype was recovered from a woman of 80 years or more in good health. The CDR3 region is CASSLWSLTREETQYF. Written as DNA, the CDR3 is TGTGCCAGCAGCCTGTGGAGTTTGACTAGGGAAGAGACCCAGTACTTC.